Listed below are T cell receptor beta chains from one sample, sequenced in a study of cytomegalovirus exposure and HLA in healthy donors. Method: immunoSEQ multiplex PCR; TCRdb's copy keeps in-frame clones and lacks some. There are more than 150,000 clones in the sample; around 75% occur only once, and roughly 7.1% lies in the top ten. Sequencing was carried out using PBMCs. Source of these receptors: a woman between 35 and 50 years old in good health and CMV-seropositive. CDR3s include the opening cysteine and the closing phenylalanine or tryptophan. D genes are given only for firm matches. Some rows mark clone size as missing; the rest say once, few, many or name a class of expanded clone.

TRBD2	18	NA	TRBV4-3	TRBJ2-1	CASSQASRSAGVRNEQFF	TGCGCCAGCAGCCAAGCAAGTCGGAGTGCGGGAGTTAGAAATGAGCAGTTCTTC
NA	14	NA	TRBV12-5	TRBJ2-1	CASGVGTAYNEQFF	TGTGCTAGTGGTGTCGGGACTGCCTACAATGAGCAGTTCTTC
TRBD2	15	NA	TRBV7-9	TRBJ2-1	CASSLGASGSNEQFF	TGTGCCAGCAGCTTAGGGGCTAGCGGGAGCAATGAGCAGTTCTTC
TRBD2	18	NA	TRBV30	TRBJ2-1	CAWSGKAGLAGVFNEQFF	TGTGCCTGGAGCGGTAAAGCGGGACTAGCGGGAGTGTTCAATGAGCAGTTCTTC
NA	15	NA	TRBV6-5	TRBJ2-5	CASSYSNRARETQYF	TGTGCCAGCAGTTACTCGAACAGGGCGAGAGAGACCCAGTACTTC
TRBD2	18	NA	TRBV2	TRBJ2-3	CASSRERGGPLGTDTQYF	TGTGCCAGCAGCCGGGAGCGGGGAGGGCCGTTGGGCACAGATACGCAGTATTTT
NA	12	NA	TRBV5-6	TRBJ2-1	CASKGSKDEQFF	TGTGCCAGCAAAGGGAGTAAGGATGAGCAGTTCTTC
TRBD2	18	NA	TRBV5-8	TRBJ2-1	CASSPGSSGSFTYNEQFF	TGTGCCAGCAGCCCTGGAAGTAGCGGGAGCTTCACCTACAATGAGCAGTTCTTC
TRBD2	14	NA	TRBV29-1	TRBJ2-7	CSVRFSGRNYEQYF	TGCAGCGTCCGTTTTAGCGGGAGAAACTACGAGCAGTACTTC
NA	16	NA	TRBV11-3	TRBJ2-2	CASSLGGLRPTGELFF	TGTGCCAGCAGCTTAGGAGGATTGCGACCCACCGGGGAGCTGTTTTTT
TRBD2	18	once	TRBV7-3	TRBJ2-2	CASSSRSGTSGRIGELFF	TGTGCCAGCAGCTCAAGATCCGGGACTAGCGGGAGGATCGGGGAGCTGTTTTTT
NA	11	NA	TRBV11-3	TRBJ2-1	CASSSGLEQFF	TGTGCCAGCAGCTCCGGACTAGAGCAGTTCTTC
NA	14	NA	TRBV7-9	TRBJ1-2	CASSFGPQADGYTF	TGTGCCAGCAGCTTTGGGCCACAGGCCGATGGCTACACCTTC
NA	14	NA	TRBV6-6	TRBJ2-5	CASSGLALQETQYF	TGTGCCAGCAGTGGGCTAGCTCTTCAAGAGACCCAGTACTTC
TRBD1	16	NA	TRBV6-5	TRBJ2-1	CASSYSRTGYEDEQFF	TGTGCCAGCAGTTACTCTAGGACAGGGTATGAAGATGAGCAGTTCTTC
NA	14	few	TRBV30	TRBJ2-7	CAWSPQRAQREQYF	TGTGCCTGGAGTCCACAGCGGGCCCAAAGGGAGCAGTACTTC
NA	14	few	TRBV19	TRBJ1-1	CASHPGTQHTEAFF	TGTGCCAGTCATCCCGGGACTCAACACACTGAAGCTTTCTTT
TRBD1	15	NA	TRBV5-6	TRBJ2-7	CASSPRDRGNARQYF	TGTGCCAGCAGCCCCCGGGACAGGGGGAACGCTAGGCAGTACTTC
TRBD2	14	NA	TRBV7-7	TRBJ2-5	CASSQSAGEETQYF	TGTGCTAGCAGCCAATCCGCGGGAGAAGAGACCCAGTACTTC
TRBD1	15	NA	TRBV4-3	TRBJ1-2	CASSQDGGQLGGYTF	TGCGCCAGCAGCCAAGATGGGGGACAGCTCGGTGGCTACACCTTC
TRBD1	15	few	TRBV18	TRBJ1-2	CASSPGQGLLFGYTF	TGTGCCAGCTCACCGGGACAGGGGTTACTATTTGGCTACACCTTC
TRBD1	13	NA	TRBV7-9	TRBJ2-3	CACRQGSTDTQYF	TGTGCCTGCCGACAGGGCAGCACAGATACGCAGTATTTT
NA	15	NA	TRBV5-1	TRBJ2-1	CASSLVVTGDNEQFF	TGCGCCAGCAGCTTGGTTGTCACCGGGGACAATGAGCAGTTCTTC
TRBD1	15	NA	TRBV7-2	TRBJ2-7	CASSLATGGSYEQYF	TGTGCCAGCAGCTTAGCGACAGGGGGCTCCTACGAGCAGTACTTC
NA	15	NA	TRBV6-5	TRBJ2-1	CASRSLATGGDEQFF	TGTGCCAGCAGATCCCTAGCTACGGGGGGCGATGAGCAGTTCTTC
NA	13	once	TRBV19	TRBJ2-4	CASSLVAKNIQYF	TGTGCCAGTAGTCTCGTGGCCAAAAACATTCAGTACTTC
NA	14	NA	TRBV9	TRBJ1-1	CASSLGGGDTEAFF	TGTGCCAGCAGCCTGGGGGGGGGTGATACTGAAGCTTTCTTT
TRBD1	16	NA	TRBV4-1	TRBJ1-1	CASSHGQGMMNTEAFF	TGCGCCAGCAGCCACGGACAGGGGATGATGAACACTGAAGCTTTCTTT
TRBD1	12	NA	TRBV19	TRBJ1-2	CASSPSQGGYTF	TGTGCGAGTAGCCCCTCACAGGGGGGCTACACCTTC
TRBD1	15	NA	TRBV13	TRBJ2-3	CASSPPGGGTDTQYF	TGTGCCAGCAGCCCACCAGGGGGCGGCACAGATACGCAGTATTTT
NA	13	NA	TRBV29-1	TRBJ1-6	CSVVEQLNSPLHF	TGCAGCGTTGTGGAACAGCTCAATTCACCCCTCCACTTT
TRBD2	20	NA	TRBV5-5	TRBJ2-4	CASSLALILAGGGSKNIQYF	TGTGCCAGCAGCTTGGCCTTGATACTAGCGGGAGGAGGATCCAAAAACATTCAGTACTTC
NA	16	NA	TRBV18	TRBJ2-5	CASSPLGGDGKETQYF	TGTGCCAGCTCACCACTAGGCGGTGACGGCAAAGAGACCCAGTACTTC
NA	14	NA	TRBV29-1	TRBJ2-7	CSVDSRGNSYEQYF	TGCAGCGTTGATAGCCGGGGGAACTCCTACGAGCAGTACTTC
TRBD2	15	NA	TRBV5-1	TRBJ2-3	CASSLSGSHTDTQYF	TGCGCCAGCAGCTTAAGCGGGAGCCACACAGATACGCAGTATTTT
NA	12	NA	TRBV2	TRBJ1-2	CASREDSYGYTF	TGTGCCAGCAGAGAAGACAGCTATGGCTACACCTTC
NA	15	NA	TRBV7-2	TRBJ2-3	CASSAPNLGTDTQYF	TGTGCCAGCAGCGCCCCGAACTTGGGCACAGATACGCAGTATTTT
NA	14	NA	TRBV4-1	TRBJ1-1	CASSQGAPYSEAFF	TGCGCCAGCAGCCAGGGGGCGCCATATTCTGAAGCTTTCTTT
TRBD2	15	NA	TRBV10-3	TRBJ2-3	CAISPVGGVTDTQYF	TGTGCCATCAGTCCAGTCGGGGGGGTTACAGATACGCAGTATTTT
NA	16	NA	TRBV6-5	TRBJ1-6	CASSYDSTGEFSPLHF	TGTGCCAGCAGTTATGACTCGACAGGCGAGTTTTCACCCCTCCACTTT
TRBD1	13	NA	TRBV18	TRBJ1-2	CASSPPGQYGYTF	TGTGCCAGCTCACCACCGGGACAGTATGGCTACACCTTC
NA	17	few	TRBV7-3	TRBJ1-5	CASSLGTGDGRHQPQHF	TGTGCCAGCAGCTTAGGAACAGGCGACGGAAGGCATCAGCCCCAGCATTTT
NA	14	NA	TRBV7-8	TRBJ2-7	CASSQDSVRSRLHF	TGTGCCAGCAGCCAAGATTCAGTCCGCTCGAGGCTTCACTTC
NA	14	few	TRBV2	TRBJ1-2	CASSAEGAIYGYTF	TGTGCCAGCAGTGCTGAGGGAGCAATCTATGGCTACACCTTC
NA	13	few	TRBV2	TRBJ1-1	CASSDRVNTEAFF	TGTGCCAGCAGTGACAGGGTGAACACTGAAGCTTTCTTT
NA	15	NA	TRBV27	TRBJ2-2	CASSPTPRLAGELFF	TGTGCCAGCAGTCCGACTCCCCGACTCGCCGGGGAGCTGTTTTTT
NA	18	NA	TRBV1	TRBJ2-1	CTSSQEALLRDDYNEQFF	TGCACCAGCAGCCAAGAAGCGCTACTGCGGGACGACTACAATGAGCAGTTCTTC
TRBD1	14	NA	TRBV19	TRBJ2-5	CASSTRTGKETQYF	TGTGCCAGTAGTACAAGGACAGGGAAAGAGACCCAGTACTTC
NA	12	NA	TRBV27	TRBJ1-2	CASSPQGQGYTF	TGTGCCAGCAGTCCCCAGGGGCAGGGCTACACCTTC
NA	14	NA	TRBV2	TRBJ2-2	CASNTGLLTGELFF	TGTGCCAGCAATACGGGACTCCTGACCGGGGAGCTGTTTTTT
NA	13	NA	TRBV5-1	TRBJ2-5	CASSLGGGETQYF	TGCGCCAGCAGCTTGGGAGGCGGGGAGACCCAGTACTTC
NA	16	NA	TRBV6-1	TRBJ1-5	CASSEARGGRDQPQHF	TGTGCCAGCAGTGAAGCGCGGGGGGGAAGGGATCAGCCCCAGCATTTT
NA	15	NA	TRBV10-3	TRBJ2-7	CAISERQGGWSEQYF	TGTGCCATCAGTGAGAGGCAGGGAGGTTGGAGCGAGCAGTACTTC
TRBD1	14	NA	TRBV27	TRBJ1-5	CASSHRGSNQPQHF	TGTGCCAGCAGCCACAGGGGTTCCAATCAGCCCCAGCATTTT
TRBD1	15	NA	TRBV7-9	TRBJ1-4	CASSTGQGANEKLFF	TGTGCCAGCAGCACGGGACAGGGGGCTAATGAAAAACTGTTTTTT